This T cell receptor beta chain was identified in a study of blood T cell repertoires in COVID-19. As processed by the authors: Cell counts per sample came from amplifying reference gene primers. This table comes from immunoSEQ multiplex PCR, and its TCRdb copy is limited to in-frame clones, with some not included. Clone size and V and J calls were adopted from that table, with D and trimming inferred from the DNA. The sample records approximately 110,000 clones, around 84% being singletons. For this clone: At the DNA level, this CDR3 is encoded by other sequences in the same sample as well.

The CDR3 totals 11 residues. Trimming took 4 bases from V and 4 from J, leaving 3 bases between them. The germline V gene has CDR1 KGHDR and CDR2 SFDVKD. Source material: peripheral blood. J is TRBJ2-5 and V is TRBV24-1; D remains ambiguous. The sequence derives from a human donor in a cohort sampled during active COVID-19. CDR3: CATSDLETQYF. CDR3 coding DNA: TGTGCCACCAGTGACTTAGAGACCCAGTACTTC.